This entry concerns a single T cell receptor (beta chain). The germline gives CDR1 ENHRY, CDR2 SYGVKD. V dropped 6 bases and J dropped 4 bases, with 15 bases sitting between them. There are 14 residues in the CDR3. The entry originates in a study of technical replicates of blood from a handful of donors. Using immunoSEQ multiplex PCR, the repertoire was profiled, and TCRdb retains in-frame clones only, with some absent. The sample consists of about 44,000 clones, about 96% of them appearing once. Sequencing was carried out using T cells isolated from PBMCs. The chain links TRBV10-3 to TRBJ1-2; a possible D gene is TRBD1 (5 bases). The sequence derives from a human donor in good health. As DNA, the CDR3 is TGTGCCATCAGGGAGGTTGACAGACCCTATGGCTACACCTTC. It encodes CAIREVDRPYGYTF.